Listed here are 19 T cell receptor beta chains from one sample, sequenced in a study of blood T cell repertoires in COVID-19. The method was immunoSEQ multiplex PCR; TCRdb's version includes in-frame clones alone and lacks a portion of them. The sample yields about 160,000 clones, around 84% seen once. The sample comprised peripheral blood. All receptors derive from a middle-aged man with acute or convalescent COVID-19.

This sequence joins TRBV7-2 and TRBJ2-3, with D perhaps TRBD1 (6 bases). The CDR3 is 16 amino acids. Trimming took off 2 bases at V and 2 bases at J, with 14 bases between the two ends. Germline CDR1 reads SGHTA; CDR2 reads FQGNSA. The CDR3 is CASSLSPGASTDTQYF. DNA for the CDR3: TGTGCCAGCAGCTTAAGCCCAGGGGCCTCCACAGATACGCAGTATTTT.

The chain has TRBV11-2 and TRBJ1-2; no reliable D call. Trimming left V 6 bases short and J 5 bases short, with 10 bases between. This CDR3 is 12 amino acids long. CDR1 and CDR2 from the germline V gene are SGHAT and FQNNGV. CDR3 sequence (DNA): TGTGCCAGCAGTGAGGAATTGTATGGCTACACCTTC. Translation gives CASSEELYGYTF. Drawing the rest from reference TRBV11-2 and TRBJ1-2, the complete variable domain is EAGVAQSPRYKIIEKRQSVAFWCNPISGHATLYWYQQILGQGPKLLIQFQNNGVVDDSQLPKDRFSAERLKGVDSTLKIQPAKLEDSAVYLCASSEELYGYTFGSGTRLTVV.

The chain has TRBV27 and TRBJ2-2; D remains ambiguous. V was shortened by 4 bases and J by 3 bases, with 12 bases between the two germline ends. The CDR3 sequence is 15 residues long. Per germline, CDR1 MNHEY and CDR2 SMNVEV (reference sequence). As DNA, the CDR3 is TGTGCCAGCAGTTCCGAGAGTCTCGACACCGGGGAGCTGTTTTTT. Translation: CASSSESLDTGELFF.

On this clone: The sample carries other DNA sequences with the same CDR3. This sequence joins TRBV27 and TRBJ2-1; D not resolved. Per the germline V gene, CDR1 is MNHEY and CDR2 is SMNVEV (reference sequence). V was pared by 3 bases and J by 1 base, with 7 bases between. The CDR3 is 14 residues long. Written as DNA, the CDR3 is TGTGCCAGCAGTTTGTCCAGGTCCTACAATGAGCAGTTCTTC. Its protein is CASSLSRSYNEQFF.

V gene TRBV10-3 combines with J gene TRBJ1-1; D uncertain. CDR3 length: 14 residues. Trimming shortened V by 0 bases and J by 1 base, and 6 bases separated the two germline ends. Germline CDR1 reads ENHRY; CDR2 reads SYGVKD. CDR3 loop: CAISESGGNTEAFF. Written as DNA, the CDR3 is TGTGCCATCAGTGAGTCCGGAGGGAACACTGAAGCTTTCTTT.

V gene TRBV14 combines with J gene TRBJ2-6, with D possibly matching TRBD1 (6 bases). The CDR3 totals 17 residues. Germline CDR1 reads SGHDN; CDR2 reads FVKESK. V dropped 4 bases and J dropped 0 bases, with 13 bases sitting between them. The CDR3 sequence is CASSPLGQTSGANVLTF. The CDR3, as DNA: TGTGCCAGCAGCCCGTTAGGACAGACCTCTGGGGCCAACGTCCTGACTTTC.

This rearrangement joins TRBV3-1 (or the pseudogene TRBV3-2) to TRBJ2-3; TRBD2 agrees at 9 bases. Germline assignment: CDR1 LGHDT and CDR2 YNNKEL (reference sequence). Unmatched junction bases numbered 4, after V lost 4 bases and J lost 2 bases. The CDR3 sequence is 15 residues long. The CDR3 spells CASSPAGGLTDTQYF. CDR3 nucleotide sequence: TGTGCCAGCAGCCCAGCGGGGGGCCTCACAGATACGCAGTATTTT.

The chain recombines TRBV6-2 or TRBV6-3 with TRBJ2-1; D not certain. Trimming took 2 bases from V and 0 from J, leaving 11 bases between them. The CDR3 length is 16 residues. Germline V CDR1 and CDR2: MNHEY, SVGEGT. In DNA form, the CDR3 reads TGTGCCAGCAGTTACCTCCTAGTAAGCTCCTACAATGAGCAGTTCTTC. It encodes CASSYLLVSSYNEQFF.

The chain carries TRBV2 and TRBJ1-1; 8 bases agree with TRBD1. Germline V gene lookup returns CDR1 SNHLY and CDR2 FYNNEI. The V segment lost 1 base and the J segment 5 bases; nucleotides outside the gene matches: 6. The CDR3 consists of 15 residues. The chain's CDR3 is CASSEVRGQGTEAFF. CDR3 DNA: TGTGCCAGCAGTGAAGTCAGGGGGCAGGGGACTGAAGCTTTCTTT.

The CDR3, as DNA: TGTGCCAGCAGTAGACTACACCAAGAGACCCAGTACTTC. Encoded protein: CASSRLHQETQYF. The genes are TRBV2 and TRBJ2-5, with D possibly TRBD2 on 5 matching bases. The CDR3 extends over 13 amino acids. Trimming took 5 bases from V and 0 from J, leaving 7 bases between them. Germline CDR1 and CDR2: SNHLY and FYNNEI.

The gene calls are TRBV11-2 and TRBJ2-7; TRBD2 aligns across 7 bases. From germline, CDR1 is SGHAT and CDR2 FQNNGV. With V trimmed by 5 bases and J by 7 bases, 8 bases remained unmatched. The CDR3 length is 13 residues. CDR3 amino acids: CASSPPPGGEQYF. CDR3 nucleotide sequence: TGTGCCAGCAGCCCACCACCGGGGGGTGAGCAGTACTTC.

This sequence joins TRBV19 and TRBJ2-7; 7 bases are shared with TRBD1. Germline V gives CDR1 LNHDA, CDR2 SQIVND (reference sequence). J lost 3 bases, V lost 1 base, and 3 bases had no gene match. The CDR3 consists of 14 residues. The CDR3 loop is CASSIVNRGYEQYF. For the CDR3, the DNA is TGTGCCAGTAGTATAGTAAACAGGGGCTACGAGCAGTACTTC.

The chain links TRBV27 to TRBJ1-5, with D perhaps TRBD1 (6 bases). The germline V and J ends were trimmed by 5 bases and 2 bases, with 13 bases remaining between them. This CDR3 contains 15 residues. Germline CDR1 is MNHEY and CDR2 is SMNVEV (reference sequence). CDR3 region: CASSPAGGGNQPQHF. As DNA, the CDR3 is TGTGCCAGCAGTCCAGCGGGGGGCGGCAATCAGCCCCAGCATTTT.

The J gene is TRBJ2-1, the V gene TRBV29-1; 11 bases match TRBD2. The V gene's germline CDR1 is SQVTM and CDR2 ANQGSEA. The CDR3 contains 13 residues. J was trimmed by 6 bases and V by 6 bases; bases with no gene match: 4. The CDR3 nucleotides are TGCAGCGTCGCCGGGACTAGCGGCAATGAGCAGTTCTTC. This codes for CSVAGTSGNEQFF.

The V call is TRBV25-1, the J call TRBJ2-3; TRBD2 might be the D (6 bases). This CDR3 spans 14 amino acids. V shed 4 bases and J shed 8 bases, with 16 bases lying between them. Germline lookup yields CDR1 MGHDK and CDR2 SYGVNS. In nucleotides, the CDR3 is TGTGCCAGCAGTGCTGGTTCCCCCGGGGGTACGCAGTATTTT. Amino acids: CASSAGSPGGTQYF. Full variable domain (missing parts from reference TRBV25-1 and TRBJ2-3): EADIYQTPRYLVIGTGKKITLECSQTMGHDKMYWYQQDPGMELHLIHYSYGVNSTEKGDLSSESTVSRIRTEHFPLTLESARPSHTSQYLCASSAGSPGGTQYFGPGTRLTVL.

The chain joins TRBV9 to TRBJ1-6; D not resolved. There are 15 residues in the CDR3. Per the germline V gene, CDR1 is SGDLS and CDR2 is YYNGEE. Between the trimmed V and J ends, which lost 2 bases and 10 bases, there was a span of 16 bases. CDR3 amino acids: CASSVGGSDASPLHF. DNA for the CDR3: TGTGCCAGCAGCGTTGGAGGGTCTGACGCATCACCCCTCCACTTT.

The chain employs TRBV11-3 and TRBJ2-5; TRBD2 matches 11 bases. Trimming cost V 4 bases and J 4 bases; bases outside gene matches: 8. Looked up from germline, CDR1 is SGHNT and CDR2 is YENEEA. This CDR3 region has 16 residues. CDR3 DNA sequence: TGTGCCAGCAGCTCCTCTCTAGCGGGGGGAGGAGAGACCCAGTACTTC. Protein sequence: CASSSSLAGGGETQYF.

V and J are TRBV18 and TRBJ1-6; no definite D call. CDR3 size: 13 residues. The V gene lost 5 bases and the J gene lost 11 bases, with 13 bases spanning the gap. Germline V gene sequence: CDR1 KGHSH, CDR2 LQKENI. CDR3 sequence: CASSRERATPLHF. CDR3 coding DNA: TGTGCCAGCTCAAGGGAGAGGGCTACACCCCTCCACTTT.

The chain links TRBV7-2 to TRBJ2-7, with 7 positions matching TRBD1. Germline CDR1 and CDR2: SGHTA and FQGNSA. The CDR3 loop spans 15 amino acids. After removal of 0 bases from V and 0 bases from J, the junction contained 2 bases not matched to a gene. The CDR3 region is CASSLAGTDSYEQYF. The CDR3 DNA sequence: TGTGCCAGCAGCTTAGCCGGGACAGACTCCTACGAGCAGTACTTC.